The clone carrying this T cell receptor beta chain was seen only a few times. V shed 0 bases and J shed 2 bases, with 10 bases lying between them. Looked up from germline, CDR1 is LGHDT and CDR2 is YNNKEL (reference sequence). The CDR3 contains 15 residues. This sample was taken from a study of T cell responses to AZD1222 COVID-19 vaccine. Sequencing was performed with immunoSEQ multiplex PCR; in TCRdb, only in-frame clones are kept and a portion is missing. The data hold 160,000 or so clones, with 85% to 90% observed a single time. The sample in question was peripheral blood, obtained on day 0 of AZD1222 vaccination. V gene TRBV3-1 (or the pseudogene TRBV3-2) combines with J gene TRBJ2-5; D uncertain. The origin of this receptor is an adult in good health. The CDR3 DNA follows: TGTGCCAGCAGCCAAGATAGGGCAGGTCAAGAGACCCAGTACTTC. Translated, it gives CASSQDRAGQETQYF.